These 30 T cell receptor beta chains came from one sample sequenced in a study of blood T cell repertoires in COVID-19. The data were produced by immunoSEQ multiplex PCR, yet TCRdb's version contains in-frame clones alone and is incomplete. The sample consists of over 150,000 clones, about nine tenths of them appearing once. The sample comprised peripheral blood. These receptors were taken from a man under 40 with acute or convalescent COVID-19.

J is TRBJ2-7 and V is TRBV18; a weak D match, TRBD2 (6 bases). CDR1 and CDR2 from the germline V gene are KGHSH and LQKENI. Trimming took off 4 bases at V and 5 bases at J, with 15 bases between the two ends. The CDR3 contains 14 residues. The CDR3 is CASSRAGNYDEQYF. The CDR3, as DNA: TGTGCCAGCTCACGGGCGGGAAACTACGACGAGCAGTACTTC.

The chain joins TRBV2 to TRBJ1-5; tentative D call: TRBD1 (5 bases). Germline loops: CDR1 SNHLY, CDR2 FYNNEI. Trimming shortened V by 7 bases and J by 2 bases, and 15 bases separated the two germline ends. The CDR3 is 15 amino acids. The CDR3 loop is CASTSRVGRNQPQHF. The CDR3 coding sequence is TGTGCCAGCACTTCCAGGGTAGGTCGCAATCAGCCCCAGCATTTT.

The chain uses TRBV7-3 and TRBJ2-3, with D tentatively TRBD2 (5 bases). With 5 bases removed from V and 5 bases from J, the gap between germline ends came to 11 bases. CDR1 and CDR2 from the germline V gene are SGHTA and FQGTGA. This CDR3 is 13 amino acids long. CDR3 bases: TGTGCCAGCAGCCCAAAGGCGGGAGATACGCAGTATTTT. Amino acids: CASSPKAGDTQYF.

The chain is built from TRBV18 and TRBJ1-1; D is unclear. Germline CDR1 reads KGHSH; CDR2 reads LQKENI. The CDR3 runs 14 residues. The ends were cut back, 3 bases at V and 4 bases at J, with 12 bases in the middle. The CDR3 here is CASSPQRAGTEAFF. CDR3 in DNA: TGTGCCAGCTCACCCCAGCGGGCTGGCACTGAAGCTTTCTTT.

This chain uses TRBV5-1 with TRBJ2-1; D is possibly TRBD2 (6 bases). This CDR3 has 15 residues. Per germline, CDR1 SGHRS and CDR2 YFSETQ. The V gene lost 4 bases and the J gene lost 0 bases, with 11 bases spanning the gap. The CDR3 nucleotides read TGCGCCAGCAGCCCCGGGACTGGCTCCTACAATGAGCAGTTCTTC. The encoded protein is CASSPGTGSYNEQFF.

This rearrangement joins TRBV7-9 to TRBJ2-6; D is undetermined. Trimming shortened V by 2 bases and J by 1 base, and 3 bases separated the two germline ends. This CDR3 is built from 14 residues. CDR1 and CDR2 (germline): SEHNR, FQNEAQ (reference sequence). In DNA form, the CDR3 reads TGTGCCAGCAGCTTACAGTCTGGGGCCAACGTCCTGACTTTC. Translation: CASSLQSGANVLTF.

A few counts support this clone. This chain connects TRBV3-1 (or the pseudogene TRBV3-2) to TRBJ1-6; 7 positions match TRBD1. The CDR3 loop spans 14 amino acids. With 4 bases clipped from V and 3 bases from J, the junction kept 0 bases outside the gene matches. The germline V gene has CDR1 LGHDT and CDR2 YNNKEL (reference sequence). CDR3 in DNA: TGTGCCAGCAGCCGACAGGGCTATAATTCACCCCTCCACTTT. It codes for CASSRQGYNSPLHF.

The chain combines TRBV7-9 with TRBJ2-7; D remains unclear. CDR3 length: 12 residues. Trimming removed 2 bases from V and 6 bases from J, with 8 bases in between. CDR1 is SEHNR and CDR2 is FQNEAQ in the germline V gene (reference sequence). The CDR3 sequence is CASSLSSGEQYF. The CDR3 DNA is TGTGCCAGCAGCTTATCCTCCGGCGAGCAGTACTTC.

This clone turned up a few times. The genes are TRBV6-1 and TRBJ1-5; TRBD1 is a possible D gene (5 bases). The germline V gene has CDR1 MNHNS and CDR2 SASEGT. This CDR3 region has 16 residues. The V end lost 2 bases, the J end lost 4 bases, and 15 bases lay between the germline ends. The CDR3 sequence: CASSEWGSQKNQPQHF. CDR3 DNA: TGTGCCAGCAGTGAATGGGGCAGCCAGAAGAATCAGCCCCAGCATTTT.

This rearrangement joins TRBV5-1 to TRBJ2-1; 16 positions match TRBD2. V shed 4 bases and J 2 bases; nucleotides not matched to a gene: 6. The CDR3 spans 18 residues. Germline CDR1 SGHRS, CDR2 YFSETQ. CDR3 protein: CASSTGTSGRAAYNEQFF. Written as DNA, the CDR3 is TGCGCCAGCAGCACCGGGACTAGCGGGAGGGCAGCCTACAATGAGCAGTTCTTC.

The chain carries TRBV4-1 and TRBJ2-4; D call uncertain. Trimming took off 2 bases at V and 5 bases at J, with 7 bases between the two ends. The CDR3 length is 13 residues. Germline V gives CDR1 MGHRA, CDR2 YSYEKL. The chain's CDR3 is CASSQFWQNIQYF. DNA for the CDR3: TGCGCCAGCAGCCAATTTTGGCAAAACATTCAGTACTTC.

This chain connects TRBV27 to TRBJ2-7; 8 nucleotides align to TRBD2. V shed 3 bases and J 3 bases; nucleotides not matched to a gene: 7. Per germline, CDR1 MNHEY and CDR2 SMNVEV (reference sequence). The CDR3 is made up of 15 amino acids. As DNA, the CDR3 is TGTGCCAGCAGTTTTTCCCCGGGGGGGAGCTACGAGCAGTACTTC. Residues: CASSFSPGGSYEQYF.

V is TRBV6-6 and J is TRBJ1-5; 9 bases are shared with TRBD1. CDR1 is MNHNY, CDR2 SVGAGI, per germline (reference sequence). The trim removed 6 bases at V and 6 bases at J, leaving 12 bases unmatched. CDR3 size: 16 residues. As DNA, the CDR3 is TGTGCCAGCAGGAACCTAGGGGACAGGGCTTTTCAGCCCCAGCATTTT. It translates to CASRNLGDRAFQPQHF.

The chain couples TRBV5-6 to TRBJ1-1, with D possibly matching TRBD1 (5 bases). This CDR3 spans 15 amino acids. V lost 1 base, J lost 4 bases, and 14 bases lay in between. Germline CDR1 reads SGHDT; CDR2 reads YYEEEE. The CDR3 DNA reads TGTGCCAGCAGCTTGACAGGCGGTTCGGCCACTGAAGCTTTCTTT. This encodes CASSLTGGSATEAFF.

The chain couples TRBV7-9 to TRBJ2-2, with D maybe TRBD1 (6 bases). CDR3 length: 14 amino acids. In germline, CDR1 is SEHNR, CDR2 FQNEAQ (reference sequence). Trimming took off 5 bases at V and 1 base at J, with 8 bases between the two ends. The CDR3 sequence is CASSPDRNTGELFF. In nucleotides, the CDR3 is TGTGCCAGCAGCCCGGACAGGAACACCGGGGAGCTGTTTTTT.

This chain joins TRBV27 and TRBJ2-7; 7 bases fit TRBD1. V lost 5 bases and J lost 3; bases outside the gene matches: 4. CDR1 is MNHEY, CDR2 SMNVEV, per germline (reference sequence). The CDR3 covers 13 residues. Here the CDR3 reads CASSPTGNYEQYF. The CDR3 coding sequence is TGTGCCAGCAGTCCGACAGGGAACTACGAGCAGTACTTC.

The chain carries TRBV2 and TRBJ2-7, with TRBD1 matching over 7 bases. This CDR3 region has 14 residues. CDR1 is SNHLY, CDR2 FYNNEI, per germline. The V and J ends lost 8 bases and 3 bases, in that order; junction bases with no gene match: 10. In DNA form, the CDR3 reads TGTGCCAGCCGGGACAGACTTTTAGTCTACGAGCAGTACTTC. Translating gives CASRDRLLVYEQYF.

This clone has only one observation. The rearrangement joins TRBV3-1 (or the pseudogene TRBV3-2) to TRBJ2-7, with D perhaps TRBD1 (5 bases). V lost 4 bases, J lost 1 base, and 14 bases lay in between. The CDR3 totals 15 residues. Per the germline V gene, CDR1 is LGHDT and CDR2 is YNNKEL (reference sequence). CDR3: CASSLHPQGSYEQYF. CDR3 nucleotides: TGTGCCAGCAGCCTTCACCCCCAGGGTTCCTACGAGCAGTACTTC.

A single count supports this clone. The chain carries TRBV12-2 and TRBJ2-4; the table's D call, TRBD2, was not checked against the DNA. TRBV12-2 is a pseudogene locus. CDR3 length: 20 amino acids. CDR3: CASRLVGLAGVGAAKNIQYF. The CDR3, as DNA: TGTGCAAGTCGCTTAGTTGGACTAGCGGGAGTAGGGGCAGCCAAAAACATTCAGTACTTC.

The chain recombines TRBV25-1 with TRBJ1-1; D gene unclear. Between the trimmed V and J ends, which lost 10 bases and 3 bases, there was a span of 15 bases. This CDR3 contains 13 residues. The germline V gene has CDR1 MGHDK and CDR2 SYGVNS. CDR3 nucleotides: TGTGCCACCCAACGGTCGGGAGACACTGAAGCTTTCTTT. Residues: CATQRSGDTEAFF.

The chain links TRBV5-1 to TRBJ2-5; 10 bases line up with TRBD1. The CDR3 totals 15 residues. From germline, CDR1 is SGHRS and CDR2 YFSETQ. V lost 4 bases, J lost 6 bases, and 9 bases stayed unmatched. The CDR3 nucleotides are TGCGCCAGCAGCCCGACAGGGGGCGATGGTCAGACCCAGTACTTC. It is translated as CASSPTGGDGQTQYF.

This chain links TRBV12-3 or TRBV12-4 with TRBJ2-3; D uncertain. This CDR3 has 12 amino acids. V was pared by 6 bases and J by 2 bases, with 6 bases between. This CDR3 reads CASRTNTDTQYF. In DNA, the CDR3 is TGTGCCAGCAGGACAAACACAGATACGCAGTATTTT.

Here the CDR3 DNA reads TGTGCCAGCAGTTACGTAGCAACTAATGAAAAACTGTTTTTT. It translates to CASSYVATNEKLFF. V is TRBV6-5 and J is TRBJ1-4, with no clear D. This CDR3 region has 14 residues. The V end lost 2 bases, the J end lost 0 bases, and 4 bases lay between the germline ends. The germline gives CDR1 MNHEY, CDR2 SVGAGI.

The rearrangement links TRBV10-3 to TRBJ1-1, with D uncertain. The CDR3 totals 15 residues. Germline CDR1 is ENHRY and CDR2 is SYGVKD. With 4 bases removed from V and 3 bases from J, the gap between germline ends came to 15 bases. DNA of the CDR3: TGTGCCATCAGTGTTTATTTACAGAGGGACACTGAAGCTTTCTTT. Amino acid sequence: CAISVYLQRDTEAFF.

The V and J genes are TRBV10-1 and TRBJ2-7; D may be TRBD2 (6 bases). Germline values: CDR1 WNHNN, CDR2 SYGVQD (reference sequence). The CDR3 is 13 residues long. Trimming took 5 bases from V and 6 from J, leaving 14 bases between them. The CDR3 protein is CASSSAGLGEQYF. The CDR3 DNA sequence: TGCGCCAGCAGTTCAGCGGGTCTGGGCGAGCAGTACTTC.

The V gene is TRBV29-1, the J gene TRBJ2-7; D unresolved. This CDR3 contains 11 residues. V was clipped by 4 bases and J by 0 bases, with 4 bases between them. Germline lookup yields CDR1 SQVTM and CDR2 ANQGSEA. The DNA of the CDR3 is TGCAGCGTTGTCCTCTCCTACGAGCAGTACTTC. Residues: CSVVLSYEQYF.

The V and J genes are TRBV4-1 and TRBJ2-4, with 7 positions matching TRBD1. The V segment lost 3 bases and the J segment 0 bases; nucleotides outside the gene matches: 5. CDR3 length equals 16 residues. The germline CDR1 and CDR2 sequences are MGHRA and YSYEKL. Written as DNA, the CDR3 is TGCGCCAGCAGCCAGGCCGGACAGGTAGCCAAAAACATTCAGTACTTC. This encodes CASSQAGQVAKNIQYF.

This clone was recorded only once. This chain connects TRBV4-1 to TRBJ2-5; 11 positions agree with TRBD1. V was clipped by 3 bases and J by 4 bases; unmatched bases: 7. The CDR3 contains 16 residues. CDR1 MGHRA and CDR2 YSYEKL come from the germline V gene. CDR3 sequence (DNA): TGCGCCAGCAGCCAGGGACCCGGGACAGGGGGAGAGACCCAGTACTTC. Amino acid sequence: CASSQGPGTGGETQYF.

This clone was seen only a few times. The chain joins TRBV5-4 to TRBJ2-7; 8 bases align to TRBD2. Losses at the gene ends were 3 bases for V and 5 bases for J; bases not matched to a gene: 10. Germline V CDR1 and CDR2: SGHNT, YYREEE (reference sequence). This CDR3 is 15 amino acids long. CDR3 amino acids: CASSSIRGGLDEQYF. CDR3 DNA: TGTGCCAGCAGCTCGATACGGGGGGGCCTCGACGAGCAGTACTTC.

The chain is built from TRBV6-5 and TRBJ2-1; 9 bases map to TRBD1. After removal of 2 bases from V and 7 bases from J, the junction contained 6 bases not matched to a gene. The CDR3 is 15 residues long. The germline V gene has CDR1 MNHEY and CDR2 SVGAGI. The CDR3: CASSYPGQGWNEQFF. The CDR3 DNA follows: TGTGCCAGCAGTTACCCAGGACAGGGGTGGAATGAGCAGTTCTTC.